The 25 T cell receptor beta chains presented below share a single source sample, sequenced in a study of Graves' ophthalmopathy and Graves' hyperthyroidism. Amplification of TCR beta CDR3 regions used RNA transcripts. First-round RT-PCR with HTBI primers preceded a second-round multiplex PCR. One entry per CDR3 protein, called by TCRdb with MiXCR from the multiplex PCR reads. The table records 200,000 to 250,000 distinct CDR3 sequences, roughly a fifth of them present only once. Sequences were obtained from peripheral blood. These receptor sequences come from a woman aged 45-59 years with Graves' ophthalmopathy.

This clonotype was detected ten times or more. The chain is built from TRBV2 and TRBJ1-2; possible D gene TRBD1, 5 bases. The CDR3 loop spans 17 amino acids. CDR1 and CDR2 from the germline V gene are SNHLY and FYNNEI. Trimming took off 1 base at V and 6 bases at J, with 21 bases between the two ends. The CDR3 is CASSEEGVGAVNHGYTF. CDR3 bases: TGTGCCAGCAGTGAAGAAGGGGTTGGGGCGGTTAATCATGGCTACACCTTC.

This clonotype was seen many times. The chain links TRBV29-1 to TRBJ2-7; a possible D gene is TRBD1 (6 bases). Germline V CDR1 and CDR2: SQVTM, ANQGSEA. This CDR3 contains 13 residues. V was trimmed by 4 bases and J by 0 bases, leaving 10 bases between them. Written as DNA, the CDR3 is TGCAGCGTTGCTGAGGGGGTCTCCTACGAGCAGTACTTC. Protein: CSVAEGVSYEQYF.

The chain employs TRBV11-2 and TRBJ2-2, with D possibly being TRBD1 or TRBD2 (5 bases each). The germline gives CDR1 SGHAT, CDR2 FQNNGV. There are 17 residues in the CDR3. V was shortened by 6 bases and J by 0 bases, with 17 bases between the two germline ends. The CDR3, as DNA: TGTGCCAGCAGTTCCGAGTTTTTGGGGGCGAACACCGGGGAGCTGTTTTTT. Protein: CASSSEFLGANTGELFF.

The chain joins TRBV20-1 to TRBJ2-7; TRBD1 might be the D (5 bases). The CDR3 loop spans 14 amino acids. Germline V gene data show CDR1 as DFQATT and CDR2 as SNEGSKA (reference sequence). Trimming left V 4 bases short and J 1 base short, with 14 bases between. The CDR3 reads CSAKFDSASYEQYF. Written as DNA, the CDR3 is TGCAGTGCTAAATTCGACAGCGCGTCCTACGAGCAGTACTTC.

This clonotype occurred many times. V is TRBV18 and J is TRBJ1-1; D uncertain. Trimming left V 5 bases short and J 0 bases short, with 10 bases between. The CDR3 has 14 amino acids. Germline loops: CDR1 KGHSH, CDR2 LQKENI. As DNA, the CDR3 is TGTGCCAGCTCATCTACGACATTGAACACTGAAGCTTTCTTT. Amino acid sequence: CASSSTTLNTEAFF.

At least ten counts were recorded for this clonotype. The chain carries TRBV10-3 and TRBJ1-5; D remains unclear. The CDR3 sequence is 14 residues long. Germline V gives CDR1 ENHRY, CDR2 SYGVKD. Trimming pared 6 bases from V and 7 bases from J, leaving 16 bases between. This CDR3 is CAISSKGTGQPQHF. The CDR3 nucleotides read TGTGCCATCAGCTCCAAGGGTACGGGGCAGCCCCAGCATTTT.

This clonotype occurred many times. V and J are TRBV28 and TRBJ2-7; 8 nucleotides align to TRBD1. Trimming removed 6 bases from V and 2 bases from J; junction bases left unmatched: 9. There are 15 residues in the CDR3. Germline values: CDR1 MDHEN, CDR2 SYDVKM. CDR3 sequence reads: CASSLDRGLAYEQYF. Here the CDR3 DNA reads TGTGCCAGCAGCTTAGACAGGGGATTGGCCTACGAGCAGTACTTC.

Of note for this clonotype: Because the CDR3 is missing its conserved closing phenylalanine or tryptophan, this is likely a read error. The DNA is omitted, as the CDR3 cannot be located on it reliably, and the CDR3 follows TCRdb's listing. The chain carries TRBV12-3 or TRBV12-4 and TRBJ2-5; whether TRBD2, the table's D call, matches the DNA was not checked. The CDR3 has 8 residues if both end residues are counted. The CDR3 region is CASSLIAG.

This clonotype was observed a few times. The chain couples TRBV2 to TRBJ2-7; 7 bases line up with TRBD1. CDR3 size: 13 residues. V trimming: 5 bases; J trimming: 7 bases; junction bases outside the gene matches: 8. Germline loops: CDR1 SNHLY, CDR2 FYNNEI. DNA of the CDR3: TGTGCCAGCAGTCAGGGGGAGTACGGGGAGCAGTACTTC. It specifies CASSQGEYGEQYF.

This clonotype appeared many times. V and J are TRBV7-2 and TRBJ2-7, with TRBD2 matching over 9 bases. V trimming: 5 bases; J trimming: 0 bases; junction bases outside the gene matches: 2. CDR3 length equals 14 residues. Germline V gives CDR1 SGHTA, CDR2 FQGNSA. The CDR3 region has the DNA TGTGCCAGCAGCCAGGGACTAGCCTCCTACGAGCAGTACTTC. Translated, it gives CASSQGLASYEQYF.

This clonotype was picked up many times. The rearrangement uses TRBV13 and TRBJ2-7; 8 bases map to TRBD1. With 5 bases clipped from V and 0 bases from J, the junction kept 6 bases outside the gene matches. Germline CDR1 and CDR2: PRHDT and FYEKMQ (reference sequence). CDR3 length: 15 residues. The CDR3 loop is CASSIPQGASYEQYF. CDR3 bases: TGTGCCAGCAGCATTCCTCAGGGGGCCTCCTACGAGCAGTACTTC.

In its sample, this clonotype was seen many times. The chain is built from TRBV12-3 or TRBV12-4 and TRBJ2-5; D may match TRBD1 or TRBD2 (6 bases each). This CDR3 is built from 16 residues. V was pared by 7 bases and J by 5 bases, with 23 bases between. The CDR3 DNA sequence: TGTGCCAGCACTGACACTGGAGGGGGAAATATGGAGACCCAGTACTTC. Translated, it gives CASTDTGGGNMETQYF.

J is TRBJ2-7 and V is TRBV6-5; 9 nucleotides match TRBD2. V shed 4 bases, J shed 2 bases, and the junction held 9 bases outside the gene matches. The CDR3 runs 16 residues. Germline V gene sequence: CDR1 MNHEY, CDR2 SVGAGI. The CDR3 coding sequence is TGTGCCAGCAGTTTTGAAGCGGGAGGCTCCCCCTACGAGCAGTACTTC. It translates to CASSFEAGGSPYEQYF.

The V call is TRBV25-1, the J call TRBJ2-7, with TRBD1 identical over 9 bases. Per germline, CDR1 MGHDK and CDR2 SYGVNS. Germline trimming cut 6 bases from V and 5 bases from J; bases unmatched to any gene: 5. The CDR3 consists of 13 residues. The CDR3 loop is CASSQQGANEQYF. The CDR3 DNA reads TGTGCCAGCAGCCAACAGGGGGCCAACGAGCAGTACTTC.

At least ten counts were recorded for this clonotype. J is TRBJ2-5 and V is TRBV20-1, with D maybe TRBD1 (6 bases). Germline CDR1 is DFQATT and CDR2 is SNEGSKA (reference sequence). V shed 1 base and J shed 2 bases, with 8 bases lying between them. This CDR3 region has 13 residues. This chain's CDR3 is CSARVQGQETQYF. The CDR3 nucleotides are TGCAGTGCTAGAGTGCAGGGGCAAGAGACCCAGTACTTC.

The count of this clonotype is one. CDR3 amino acids: CASSLSGLARKYF. The CDR3 bases are TGTGCCAGCAGCCTATCGGGACTAGCGAGAAAGTACTTC. V and J are TRBV3-1 and TRBJ2-4; the match to TRBD2 covers 10 bases. The V gene end was trimmed by 4 bases and the J gene end by 14 bases; junction bases not matched to a gene: 8. The CDR3 extends over 13 amino acids. The germline V gene has CDR1 LGHDT and CDR2 YNNKEL (reference sequence).

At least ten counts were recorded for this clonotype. In nucleotides, the CDR3 is TGTGCCAGCAGTTTATCCAGGGCTAATCAGCCCCAGCATTTT. It is translated as CASSLSRANQPQHF. The chain has TRBV27 and TRBJ1-5; a weak D match, TRBD1 (5 bases). Trimming cost V 0 bases and J 4 bases, with 7 bases left between them. Looked up from germline, CDR1 is MNHEY and CDR2 is SMNVEV (reference sequence). CDR3 length: 14 amino acids.

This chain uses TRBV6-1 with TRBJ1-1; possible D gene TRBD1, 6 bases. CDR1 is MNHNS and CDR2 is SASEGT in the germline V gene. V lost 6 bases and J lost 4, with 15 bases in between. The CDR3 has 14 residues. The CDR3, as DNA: TGTGCCAGCAGCAAAAGACAGGCCGGCACTGAAGCTTTCTTT. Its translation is CASSKRQAGTEAFF.

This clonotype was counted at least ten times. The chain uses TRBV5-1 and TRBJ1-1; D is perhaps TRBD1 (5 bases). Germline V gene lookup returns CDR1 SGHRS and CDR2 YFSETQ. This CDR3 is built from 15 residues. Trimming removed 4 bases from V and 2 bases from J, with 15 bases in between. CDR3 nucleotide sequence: TGCGCCAGCAGCCATTCCGGGACGGCCAACACTGAAGCTTTCTTT. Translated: CASSHSGTANTEAFF.

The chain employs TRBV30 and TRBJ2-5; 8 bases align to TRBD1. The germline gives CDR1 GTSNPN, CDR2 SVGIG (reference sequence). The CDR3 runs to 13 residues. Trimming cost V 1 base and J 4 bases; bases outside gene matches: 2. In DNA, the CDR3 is TGTGCCTGGAGTGGGACAGGGAGAGAGACCCAGTACTTC. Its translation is CAWSGTGRETQYF. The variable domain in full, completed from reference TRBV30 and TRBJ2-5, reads SQTIHQWPATLVQPVGSPLSLECTVEGTSNPNLYWYRQAAGRGLQLLFYSVGIGQISSEVPQNLSASRPQDRQFILSSKKLLLSDSGFYLCAWSGTGRETQYFGPGTRLLVL.

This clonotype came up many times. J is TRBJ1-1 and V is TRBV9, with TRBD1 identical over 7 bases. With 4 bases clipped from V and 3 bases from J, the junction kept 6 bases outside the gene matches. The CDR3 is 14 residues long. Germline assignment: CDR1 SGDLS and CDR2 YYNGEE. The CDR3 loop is CASSPRQGYTEAFF. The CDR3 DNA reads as TGTGCCAGCAGCCCTCGACAGGGCTACACTGAAGCTTTCTTT.

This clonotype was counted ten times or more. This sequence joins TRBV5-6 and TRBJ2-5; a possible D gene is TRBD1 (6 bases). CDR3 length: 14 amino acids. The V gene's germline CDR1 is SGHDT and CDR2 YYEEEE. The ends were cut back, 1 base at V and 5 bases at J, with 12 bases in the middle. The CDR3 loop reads CASSLRARGETQYF. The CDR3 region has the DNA TGTGCCAGCAGCTTGCGGGCGAGGGGGGAGACCCAGTACTTC.

For the CDR3, the DNA is TGTGCCAGCAGCCACGGACAGGCCTGGGGTGGCTACACCTTC. Its translation is CASSHGQAWGGYTF. V is TRBV5-8 and J is TRBJ1-2, with TRBD1 matching over 7 bases. The CDR3 runs 14 residues. V lost 4 bases and J lost 7; bases outside the gene matches: 10. The V gene's germline CDR1 is SGHTS and CDR2 YDEGEE.

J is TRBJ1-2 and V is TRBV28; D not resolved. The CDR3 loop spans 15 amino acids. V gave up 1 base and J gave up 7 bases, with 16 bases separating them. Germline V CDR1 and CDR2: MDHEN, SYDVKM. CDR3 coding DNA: TGTGCCAGCAGTTTATTAAACGCAGTCTCTCCTGGCTACACCTTC. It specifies CASSLLNAVSPGYTF.

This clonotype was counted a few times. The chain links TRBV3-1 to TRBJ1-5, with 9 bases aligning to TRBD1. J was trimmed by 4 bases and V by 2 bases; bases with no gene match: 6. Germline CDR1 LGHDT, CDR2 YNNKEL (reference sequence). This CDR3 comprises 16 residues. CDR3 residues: CASSQYPTGGNQPQHF. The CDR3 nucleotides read TGTGCCAGCAGCCAATATCCGACAGGGGGGAATCAGCCCCAGCATTTT.